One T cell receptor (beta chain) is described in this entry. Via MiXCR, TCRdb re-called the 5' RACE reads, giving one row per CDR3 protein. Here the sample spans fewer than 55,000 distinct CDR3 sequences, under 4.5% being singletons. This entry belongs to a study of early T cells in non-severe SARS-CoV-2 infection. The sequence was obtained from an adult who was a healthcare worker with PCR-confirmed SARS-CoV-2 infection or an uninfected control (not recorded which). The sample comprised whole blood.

The CDR3 DNA reads TGTGCCAGCAGTTTAGGGACAGCCAGCTCCTACGAGCAGTACTTC. It encodes CASSLGTASSYEQYF. This chain uses TRBV12-3 or TRBV12-4 with TRBJ2-7; possible D gene TRBD1, 6 bases. The CDR3 length is 15 residues. The V and J ends lost 1 base and 0 bases respectively, with 10 bases between them.